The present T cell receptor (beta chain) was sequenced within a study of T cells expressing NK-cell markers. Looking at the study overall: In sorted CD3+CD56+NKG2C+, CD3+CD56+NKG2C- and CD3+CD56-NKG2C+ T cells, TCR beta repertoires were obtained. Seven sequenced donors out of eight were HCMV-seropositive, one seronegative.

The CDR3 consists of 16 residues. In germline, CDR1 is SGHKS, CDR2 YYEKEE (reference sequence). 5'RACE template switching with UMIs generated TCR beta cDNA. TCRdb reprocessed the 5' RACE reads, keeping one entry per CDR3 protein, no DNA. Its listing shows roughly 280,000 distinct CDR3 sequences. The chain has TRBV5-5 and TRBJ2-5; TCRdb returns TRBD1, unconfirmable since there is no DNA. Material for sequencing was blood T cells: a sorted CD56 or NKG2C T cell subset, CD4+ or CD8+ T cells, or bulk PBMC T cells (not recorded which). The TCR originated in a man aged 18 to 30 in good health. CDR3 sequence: CASSFLPGQGLETQYF.